Listed below are T cell receptor beta chains from one sample, sequenced in a study of PD-1 blockade in classical Hodgkin lymphoma. This table comes from immunoSEQ multiplex PCR, and its TCRdb copy is limited to in-frame clones, with some not included. This sample has 96,000 or so clones, with roughly 91% found just once. The specimen comprised peripheral blood mononuclear cells (PBMCs), sampled before the fourth cycle of nivolumab. The source is a human donor with classical Hodgkin lymphoma. The CDR3 runs from the conserved cysteine through the conserved F or W. The D gene is left open where the match is weak. A row's size may be missing; if present it is once, few, many or a size class.

v_call	d_call	clone_size	j_call	cdr3_aa	cdr3_nt
TRBV4-1	-	-	TRBJ2-5	CASSQVGGVETQYF	TGCGCCAGCAGCCAAGTAGGAGGGGTTGAGACCCAGTACTTC
TRBV10-3	-	-	TRBJ2-7	CAISESGLPYEQYF	TGTGCCATCAGTGAGTCTGGCCTACCCTACGAGCAGTACTTC
TRBV18	TRBD1	-	TRBJ2-1	CASSPGTGSYNEQFF	TGTGCCAGCTCACCAGGGACAGGCTCCTACAATGAGCAGTTCTTC
TRBV13	-	once	TRBJ2-7	CASSTRDPALIQYF	TGTGCCAGCAGCACCCGGGACCCAGCTCTTATCCAGTACTTC
TRBV10-1	-	once	TRBJ2-7	CASSDFYSGHYEQYF	TGCGCCAGCAGTGATTTCTATAGCGGTCACTACGAGCAGTACTTC
TRBV11-2	TRBD2	-	TRBJ2-3	CASSLGLAGEASTDTQYF	TGTGCCAGCAGCTTAGGACTAGCGGGAGAAGCTAGCACAGATACGCAGTATTTT
TRBV7-9	TRBD2	-	TRBJ2-3	CASSLGTSLTDTQYF	TGTGCCAGCAGCCTAGGGACTAGCTTGACAGATACGCAGTATTTT
TRBV6-1	-	once	TRBJ2-1	CASSLVRTIHNEQFF	TGTGCCAGCAGTCTAGTGCGGACCATTCACAATGAGCAGTTCTTC
TRBV5-1	-	-	TRBJ2-1	CASSLRGELGWNEQFF	TGCGCCAGCAGCTTGAGGGGAGAGCTGGGGTGGAATGAGCAGTTCTTC
TRBV6-5	-	-	TRBJ1-1	CASSWEGGTEAFF	TGTGCCAGCAGTTGGGAGGGGGGTACTGAAGCTTTCTTT
TRBV7-3	-	-	TRBJ2-1	CASSPLPGGNEQFF	TGTGCCAGCAGCCCTTTGCCTGGGGGGAATGAGCAGTTCTTC
TRBV13	TRBD1	-	TRBJ1-4	CASSLRDRYEKLFF	TGTGCCAGCAGCTTAAGGGACAGATATGAAAAACTGTTTTTT
TRBV5-1	-	-	TRBJ1-2	CASSFSTVSYGYTF	TGCGCCAGCAGCTTTTCGACAGTTTCCTATGGCTACACCTTC
TRBV27	-	-	TRBJ2-2	CASSFSRGDTGELFF	TGTGCCAGCAGTTTTTCCAGGGGCGACACCGGGGAGCTGTTTTTT
TRBV29-1	-	once	TRBJ1-2	CSAVETVNYGYTF	TGCAGCGCCGTGGAAACAGTAAACTATGGCTACACCTTC
TRBV28	-	-	TRBJ1-4	CASRFLQGRTEKLFF	TGTGCCAGCAGATTTTTACAGGGACGAACTGAAAAACTGTTTTTT
TRBV5-4	TRBD2	-	TRBJ2-5	CASSRPLAGSGIGETQYF	TGTGCCAGCAGCCGACCCCTGGCGGGTAGCGGGATCGGGGAGACCCAGTACTTC
TRBV4-2	-	once	TRBJ1-2	CASSQDMGRALNYGYTF	TGTGCCAGCAGCCAAGATATGGGGAGAGCCCTTAACTATGGCTACACCTTC
TRBV5-1	-	-	TRBJ2-2	CASSLAGAGARTGELFF	TGCGCCAGCAGCTTGGCTGGGGCTGGGGCTCGCACCGGGGAGCTGTTTTTT
TRBV6-1	TRBD1	-	TRBJ2-7	CASRAGQASYEQYF	TGTGCCAGCAGGGCTGGACAGGCCTCCTACGAGCAGTACTTC
TRBV28	-	-	TRBJ1-5	CASSLWQDSNQPQHF	TGTGCCAGCAGTTTATGGCAGGATAGCAATCAGCCCCAGCATTTT
TRBV27	-	-	TRBJ2-7	CASSLSGGIRYEQYF	TGTGCCAGCAGTTTATCGGGGGGCATTCGGTACGAGCAGTACTTC
TRBV27	-	-	TRBJ1-5	CASLFYSGQHSNQPQHF	TGTGCCAGCCTATTCTATTCGGGCCAACATAGCAATCAGCCCCAGCATTTT
TRBV5-1	-	-	TRBJ2-1	CASSLSGAREQFF	TGCGCCAGCAGCTTATCCGGGGCCCGTGAGCAGTTCTTC
TRBV7-8	TRBD1	-	TRBJ1-2	CASSLYQGAPQESIGYTF	TGTGCCAGCAGCTTATACCAGGGGGCGCCGCAGGAGTCGATTGGCTACACCTTC
TRBV28	-	-	TRBJ2-3	CASSFLRGADTQYF	TGTGCCAGCAGTTTCCTCAGGGGCGCAGATACGCAGTATTTT
TRBV27	TRBD1	-	TRBJ2-1	CASSSTGDNEQFF	TGTGCCAGCAGTTCGACAGGGGACAATGAGCAGTTCTTC
TRBV27	-	once	TRBJ2-1	CASRPRPSGPSNEQFF	TGTGCCAGCAGACCCCGGCCCAGCGGACCTTCAAATGAGCAGTTCTTC
TRBV5-6	-	once	TRBJ1-4	CASSYLEGGEVEKLFF	TGTGCCAGCAGCTACCTCGAGGGGGGTGAAGTTGAAAAACTGTTTTTT
TRBV19	-	-	TRBJ1-4	CASSGQFEKLFF	TGTGCCAGTAGCGGACAGTTTGAAAAACTGTTTTTT
TRBV18	TRBD2	-	TRBJ2-4	CASSPAAGGSIQYF	TGTGCCAGCTCACCCGCGGCGGGAGGGAGCATTCAGTACTTC
TRBV7-9	-	-	TRBJ2-2	CASSLNTGELFF	TGTGCCAGCAGCTTGAACACCGGGGAGCTGTTTTTT
TRBV7-6	-	-	TRBJ1-2	CASSLAAGGYTF	TGTGCCAGCAGCTTAGCTGCTGGTGGCTACACCTTC
TRBV18	-	-	TRBJ2-7	CASSPLVGIPPYEQYF	TGTGCCAGCTCACCACTGGTAGGGATCCCCCCCTACGAGCAGTACTTC
TRBV28	-	-	TRBJ1-2	CASTQTHLRGLGYTF	TGTGCCAGCACCCAAACCCACCTACGGGGTCTGGGCTACACCTTC
TRBV30	-	few	TRBJ1-5	CAWSTGGPQHF	TGTGCCTGGTCGACAGGCGGGCCCCAGCATTTT
TRBV5-4	TRBD1	once	TRBJ2-1	CASSLRTGGNEQFF	TGTGCCAGCAGCTTGCGGACAGGGGGTAATGAGCAGTTCTTC
TRBV4-1	-	-	TRBJ2-3	CASSPPRRGLGTDTQYF	TGCGCCAGCAGCCCACCCCGACGGGGGCTGGGGACAGATACGCAGTATTTT
TRBV10-1	-	-	TRBJ2-5	CASSDTGKETQYF	TGCGCCAGCAGTGATACAGGGAAAGAGACCCAGTACTTC
TRBV2	-	-	TRBJ2-1	CATRPGVHEQFF	TGTGCCACCCGGCCAGGGGTCCATGAGCAGTTCTTC
TRBV30	-	-	TRBJ2-7	CAWSVGDEQYF	TGTGCCTGGAGTGTAGGGGACGAGCAGTACTTC
TRBV5-1	TRBD1	-	TRBJ1-1	CASSLVGRGVGTEAFF	TGCGCCAGCAGCTTGGTGGGCAGGGGGGTTGGCACTGAAGCTTTCTTT
TRBV7-2	-	-	TRBJ1-5	CASSLGRGSQPQHF	TGTGCCAGCAGCTTAGGGAGGGGGTCCCAGCCCCAGCATTTT
TRBV6-1	-	-	TRBJ2-4	CASSENRRAIQYF	TGTGCCAGCAGTGAAAACCGTCGGGCCATTCAGTACTTC
TRBV27	TRBD1	-	TRBJ1-4	CATGGGPGEKLFF	TGTGCCACAGGGGGGGGACCGGGAGAAAAACTGTTTTTT
TRBV19	-	-	TRBJ2-5	CASSRAERETQYF	TGTGCCAGTAGTCGGGCCGAGAGGGAGACCCAGTACTTC
TRBV28	-	-	TRBJ2-7	CASSLWGQGLHYEQYF	TGTGCCAGCAGTTTATGGGGTCAGGGGTTACACTACGAGCAGTACTTC
TRBV30	-	once	TRBJ1-2	CAWQGGGYTF	TGTGCCTGGCAGGGTGGCGGCTACACCTTC
TRBV9	-	-	TRBJ2-4	CASSVGQARDIQYF	TGTGCCAGCAGCGTAGGACAGGCTAGGGACATTCAGTACTTC
TRBV18	TRBD2	-	TRBJ2-7	CASSRRGLVYEQYF	TGTGCCAGCTCACGCCGGGGACTAGTCTACGAGCAGTACTTC
TRBV27	TRBD1	-	TRBJ1-2	CASSLLGTGGQNYGYTF	TGTGCCAGCAGTTTATTGGGGACAGGGGGCCAGAACTATGGCTACACCTTC
TRBV4-1	-	-	TRBJ2-1	CASSQEIFPTDEQFF	TGCGCCAGCAGCCAAGAAATCTTCCCCACGGATGAGCAGTTCTTC
TRBV27	-	-	TRBJ1-2	CASSLSAGGLGTF	TGTGCCAGCAGTTTATCGGCTGGGGGTTTGGGCACCTTC